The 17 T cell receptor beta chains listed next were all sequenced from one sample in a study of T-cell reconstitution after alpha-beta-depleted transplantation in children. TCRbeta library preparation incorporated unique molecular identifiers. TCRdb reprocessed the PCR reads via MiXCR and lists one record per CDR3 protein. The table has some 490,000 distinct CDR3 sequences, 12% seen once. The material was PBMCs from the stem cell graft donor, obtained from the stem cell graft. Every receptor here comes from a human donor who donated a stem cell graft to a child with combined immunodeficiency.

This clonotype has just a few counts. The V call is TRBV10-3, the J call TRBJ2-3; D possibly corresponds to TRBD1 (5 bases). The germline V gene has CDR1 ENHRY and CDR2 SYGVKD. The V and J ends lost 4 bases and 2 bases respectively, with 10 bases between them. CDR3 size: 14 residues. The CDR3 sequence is CAISARQNTDTQYF. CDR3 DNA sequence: TGTGCCATCAGTGCGCGACAGAACACAGATACGCAGTATTTT.

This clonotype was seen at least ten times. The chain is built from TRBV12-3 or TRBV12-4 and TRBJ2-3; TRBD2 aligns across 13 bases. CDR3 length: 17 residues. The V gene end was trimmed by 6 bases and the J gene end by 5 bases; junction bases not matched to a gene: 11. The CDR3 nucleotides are TGTGCCAGCAGCTTGGTAGGACTAGCGGGAGTTTTAGATACGCAGTATTTT. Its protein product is CASSLVGLAGVLDTQYF.

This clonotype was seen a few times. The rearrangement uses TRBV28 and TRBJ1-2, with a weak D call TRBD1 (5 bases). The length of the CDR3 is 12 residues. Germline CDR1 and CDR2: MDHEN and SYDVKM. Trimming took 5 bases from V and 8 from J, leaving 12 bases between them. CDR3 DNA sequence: TGTGCCAGCAGTACGGGGACGGGCGGCTACACCTTC. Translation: CASSTGTGGYTF.

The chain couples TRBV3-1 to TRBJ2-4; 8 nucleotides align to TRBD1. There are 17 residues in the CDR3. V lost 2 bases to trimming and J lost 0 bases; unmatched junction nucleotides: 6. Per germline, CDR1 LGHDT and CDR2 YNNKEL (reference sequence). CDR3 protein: CASSQRQGILAKNIQYF. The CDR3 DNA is TGTGCCAGCAGCCAACGACAGGGGATTCTAGCCAAAAACATTCAGTACTTC.

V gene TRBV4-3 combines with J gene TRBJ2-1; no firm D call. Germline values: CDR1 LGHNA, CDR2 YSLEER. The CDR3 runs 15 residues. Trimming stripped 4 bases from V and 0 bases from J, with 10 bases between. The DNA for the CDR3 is TGCGCCAGCAGCCGAAAAAGGGACTCCTACAATGAGCAGTTCTTC. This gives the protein CASSRKRDSYNEQFF.

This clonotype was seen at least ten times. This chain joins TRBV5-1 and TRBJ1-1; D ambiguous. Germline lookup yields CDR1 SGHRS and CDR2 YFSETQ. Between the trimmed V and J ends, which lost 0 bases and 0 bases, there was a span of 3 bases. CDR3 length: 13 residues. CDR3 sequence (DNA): TGCGCCAGCAGCTTGGACCTGAACACTGAAGCTTTCTTT. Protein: CASSLDLNTEAFF.

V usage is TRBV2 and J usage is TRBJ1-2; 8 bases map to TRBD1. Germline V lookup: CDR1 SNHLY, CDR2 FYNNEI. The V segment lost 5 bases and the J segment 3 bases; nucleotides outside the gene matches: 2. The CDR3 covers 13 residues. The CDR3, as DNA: TGTGCCAGCAGTTCGGACAGGGACTATGGCTACACCTTC. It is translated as CASSSDRDYGYTF. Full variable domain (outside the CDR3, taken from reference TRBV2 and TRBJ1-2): EPEVTQTPSHQVTQMGQEVILRCVPISNHLYFYWYRQILGQKVEFLVSFYNNEISEKSEIFDDQFSVERPDGSNFTLKIRSTKLEDSAMYFCASSSDRDYGYTFGSGTRLTVV.

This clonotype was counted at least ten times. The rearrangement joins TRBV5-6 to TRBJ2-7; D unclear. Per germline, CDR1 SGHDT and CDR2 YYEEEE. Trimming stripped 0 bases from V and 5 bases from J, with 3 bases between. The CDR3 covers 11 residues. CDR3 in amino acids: CASSLVNEQYF. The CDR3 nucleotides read TGTGCCAGCAGCTTGGTGAACGAGCAGTACTTC.

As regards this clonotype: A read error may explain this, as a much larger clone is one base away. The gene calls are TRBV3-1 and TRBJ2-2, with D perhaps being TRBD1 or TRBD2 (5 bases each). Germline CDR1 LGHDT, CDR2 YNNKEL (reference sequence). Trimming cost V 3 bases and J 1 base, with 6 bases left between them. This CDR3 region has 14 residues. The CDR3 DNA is TGTGCCAGCAGCCAGAGGGGGAACACCGGGGAGCTGTTTTTT. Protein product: CASSQRGNTGELFF. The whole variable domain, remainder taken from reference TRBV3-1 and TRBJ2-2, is DTAVSQTPKYLVTQMGNDKSIKCEQNLGHDTMYWYKQDSKKFLKIMFSYNNKELIINETVPNRFSPKSPDKAHLNLHINSLELGDSAVYFCASSQRGNTGELFFGEGSRLTVL.

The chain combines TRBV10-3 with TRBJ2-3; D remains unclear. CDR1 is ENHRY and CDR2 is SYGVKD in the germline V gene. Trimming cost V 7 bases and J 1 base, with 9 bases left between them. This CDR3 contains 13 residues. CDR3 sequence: CAINKDGTDTQYF. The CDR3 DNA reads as TGTGCCATCAATAAAGATGGCACAGATACGCAGTATTTT.

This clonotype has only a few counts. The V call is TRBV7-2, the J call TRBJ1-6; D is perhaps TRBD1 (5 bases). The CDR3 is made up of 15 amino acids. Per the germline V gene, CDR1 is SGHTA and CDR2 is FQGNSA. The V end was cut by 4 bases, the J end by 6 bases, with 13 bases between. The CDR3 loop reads CASSWGRGSNSPLHF. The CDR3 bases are TGTGCCAGCAGCTGGGGACGGGGCAGTAATTCACCCCTCCACTTT.

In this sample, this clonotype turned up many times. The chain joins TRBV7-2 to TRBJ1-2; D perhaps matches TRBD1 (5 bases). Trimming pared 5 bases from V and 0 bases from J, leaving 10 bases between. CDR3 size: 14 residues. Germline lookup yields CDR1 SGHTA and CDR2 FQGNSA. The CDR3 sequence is CASSQQVANYGYTF. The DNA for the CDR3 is TGTGCCAGCAGCCAACAGGTAGCTAACTATGGCTACACCTTC.

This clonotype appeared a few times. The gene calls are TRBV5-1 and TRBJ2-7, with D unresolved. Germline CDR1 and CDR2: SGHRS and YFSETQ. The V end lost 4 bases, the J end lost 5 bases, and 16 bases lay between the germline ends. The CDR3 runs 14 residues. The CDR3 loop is CASSLEPAVDEQYF. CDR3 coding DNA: TGCGCCAGCAGCCTGGAGCCGGCGGTTGACGAGCAGTACTTC.

Here the CDR3 reads CASSGGTGGAGETQYF. The CDR3 DNA is TGTGCCAGCAGCGGTGGGACAGGGGGCGCAGGGGAGACCCAGTACTTC. The chain carries TRBV9 and TRBJ2-5; 12 positions agree with TRBD1. J was trimmed by 5 bases and V by 3 bases; bases with no gene match: 8. This CDR3 has 16 residues. Germline CDR1 and CDR2: SGDLS and YYNGEE.

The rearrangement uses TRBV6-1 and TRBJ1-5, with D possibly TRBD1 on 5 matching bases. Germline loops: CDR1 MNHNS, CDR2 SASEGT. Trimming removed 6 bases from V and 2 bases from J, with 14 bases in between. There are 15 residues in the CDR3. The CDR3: CASSLFRGGNQPQHF. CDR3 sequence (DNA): TGTGCCAGCAGCCTATTTAGAGGGGGCAATCAGCCCCAGCATTTT.

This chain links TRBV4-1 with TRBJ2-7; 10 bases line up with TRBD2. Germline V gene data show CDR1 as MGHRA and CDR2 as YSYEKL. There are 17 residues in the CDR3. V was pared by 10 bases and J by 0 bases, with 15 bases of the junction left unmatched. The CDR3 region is CATSWGPSGGSSYEQYF. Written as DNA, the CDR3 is TGCGCCACAAGTTGGGGGCCTAGCGGGGGATCCTCCTACGAGCAGTACTTC.

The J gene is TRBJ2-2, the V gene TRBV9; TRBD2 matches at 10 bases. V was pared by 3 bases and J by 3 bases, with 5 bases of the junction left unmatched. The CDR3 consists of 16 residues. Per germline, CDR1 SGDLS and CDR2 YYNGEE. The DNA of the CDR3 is TGTGCCAGCAGCGCTAGCGGGAGTAGAGACACCGGGGAGCTGTTTTTT. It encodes CASSASGSRDTGELFF.